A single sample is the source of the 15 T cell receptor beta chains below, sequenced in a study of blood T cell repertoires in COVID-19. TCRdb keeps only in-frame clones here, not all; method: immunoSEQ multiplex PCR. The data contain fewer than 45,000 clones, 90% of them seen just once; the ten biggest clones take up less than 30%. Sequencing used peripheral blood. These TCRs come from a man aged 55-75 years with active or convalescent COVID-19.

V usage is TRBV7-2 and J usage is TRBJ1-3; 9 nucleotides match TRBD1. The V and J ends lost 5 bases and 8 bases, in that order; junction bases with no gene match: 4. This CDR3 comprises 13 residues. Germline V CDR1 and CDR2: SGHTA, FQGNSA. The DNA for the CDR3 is TGTGCCAGCAGCACGGACAGGGGTTACACCATATATTTT. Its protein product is CASSTDRGYTIYF.

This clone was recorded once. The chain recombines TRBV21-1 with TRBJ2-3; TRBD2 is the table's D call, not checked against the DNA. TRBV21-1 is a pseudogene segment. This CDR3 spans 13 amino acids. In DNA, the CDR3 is TGTGCCAGCAGCAAATTGGGGACTAATCCGCAGTATTTT. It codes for CASSKLGTNPQYF.

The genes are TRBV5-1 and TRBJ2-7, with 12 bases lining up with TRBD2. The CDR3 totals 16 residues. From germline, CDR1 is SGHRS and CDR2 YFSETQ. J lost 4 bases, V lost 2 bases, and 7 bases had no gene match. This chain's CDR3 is CASSFNLAGGMYEQYF. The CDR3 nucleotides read TGCGCCAGCAGCTTTAATCTAGCGGGAGGGATGTACGAGCAGTACTTC.

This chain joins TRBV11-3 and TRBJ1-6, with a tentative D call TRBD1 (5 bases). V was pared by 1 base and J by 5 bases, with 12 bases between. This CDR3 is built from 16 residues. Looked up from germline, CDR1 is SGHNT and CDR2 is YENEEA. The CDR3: CASSLATGGHNSPLHF. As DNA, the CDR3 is TGTGCCAGCAGCTTAGCAACAGGTGGGCATAATTCACCCCTCCACTTT.

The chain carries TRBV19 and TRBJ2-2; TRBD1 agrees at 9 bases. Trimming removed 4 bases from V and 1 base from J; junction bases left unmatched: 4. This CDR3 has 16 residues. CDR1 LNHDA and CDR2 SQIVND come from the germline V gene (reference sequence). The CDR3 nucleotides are TGTGCCAGTAGTAACTCGGGACAGGGGAACACCGGGGAGCTGTTTTTT. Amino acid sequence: CASSNSGQGNTGELFF.

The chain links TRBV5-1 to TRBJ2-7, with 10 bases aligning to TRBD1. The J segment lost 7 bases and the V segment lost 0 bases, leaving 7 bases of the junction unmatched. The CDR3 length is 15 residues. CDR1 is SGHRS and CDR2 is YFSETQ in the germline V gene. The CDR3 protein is CASSLAGQGLREQYF. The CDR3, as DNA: TGCGCCAGCAGCTTGGCGGGACAGGGGTTGAGGGAGCAGTACTTC. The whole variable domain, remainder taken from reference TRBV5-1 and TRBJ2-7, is KAGVTQTPRYLIKTRGQQVTLSCSPISGHRSVSWYQQTPGQGLQFLFEYFSETQRNKGNFPGRFSGRQFSNSRSEMNVSTLELGDSALYLCASSLAGQGLREQYFGPGTRLTVT.

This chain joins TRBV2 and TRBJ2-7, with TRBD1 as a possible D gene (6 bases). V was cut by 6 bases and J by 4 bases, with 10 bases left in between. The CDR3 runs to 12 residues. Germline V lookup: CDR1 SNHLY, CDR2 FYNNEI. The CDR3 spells CASRVQGYEQYF. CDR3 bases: TGTGCCAGCAGGGTACAGGGTTACGAGCAGTACTTC.

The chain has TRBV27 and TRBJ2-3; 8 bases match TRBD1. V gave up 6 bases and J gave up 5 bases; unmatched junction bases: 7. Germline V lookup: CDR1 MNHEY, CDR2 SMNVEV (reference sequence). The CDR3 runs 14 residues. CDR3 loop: CASRNQGAGDTQYF. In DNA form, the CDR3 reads TGTGCCAGCAGGAACCAGGGGGCGGGAGATACGCAGTATTTT.

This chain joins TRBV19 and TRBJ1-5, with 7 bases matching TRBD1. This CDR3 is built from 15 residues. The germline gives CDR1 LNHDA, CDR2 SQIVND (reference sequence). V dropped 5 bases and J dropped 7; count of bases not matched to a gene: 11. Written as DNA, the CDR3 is TGTGCCAGTAGTGGCAGACAGGGAAGCGTGCAGCCCCAGCATTTT. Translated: CASSGRQGSVQPQHF.

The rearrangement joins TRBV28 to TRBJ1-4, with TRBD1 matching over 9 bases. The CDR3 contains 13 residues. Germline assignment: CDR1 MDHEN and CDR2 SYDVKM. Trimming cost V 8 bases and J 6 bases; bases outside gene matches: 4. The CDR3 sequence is CASGTGFDEKLFF. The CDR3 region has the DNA TGTGCCAGCGGGACAGGGTTCGATGAAAAACTGTTTTTT. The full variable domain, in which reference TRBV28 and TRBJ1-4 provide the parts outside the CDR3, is DVKVTQSSRYLVKRTGEKVFLECVQDMDHENMFWYRQDPGLGLRLIYFSYDVKMKEKGDIPEGYSVSREKKERFSLILESASTNQTSMYLCASGTGFDEKLFFGSGTQLSVL.

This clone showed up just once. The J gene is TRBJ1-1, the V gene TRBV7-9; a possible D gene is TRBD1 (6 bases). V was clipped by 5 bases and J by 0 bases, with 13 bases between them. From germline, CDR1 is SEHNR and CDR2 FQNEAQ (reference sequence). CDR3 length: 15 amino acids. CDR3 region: CASSPRQAMNTEAFF. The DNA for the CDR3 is TGTGCCAGCAGCCCTAGACAGGCGATGAACACTGAAGCTTTCTTT.

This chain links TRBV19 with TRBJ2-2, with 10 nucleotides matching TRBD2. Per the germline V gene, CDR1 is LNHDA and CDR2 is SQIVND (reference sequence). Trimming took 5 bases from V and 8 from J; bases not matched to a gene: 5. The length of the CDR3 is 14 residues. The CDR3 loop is CASSPASGRGELFF. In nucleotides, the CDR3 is TGTGCCAGTAGTCCCGCTAGCGGGAGAGGGGAGCTGTTTTTT.

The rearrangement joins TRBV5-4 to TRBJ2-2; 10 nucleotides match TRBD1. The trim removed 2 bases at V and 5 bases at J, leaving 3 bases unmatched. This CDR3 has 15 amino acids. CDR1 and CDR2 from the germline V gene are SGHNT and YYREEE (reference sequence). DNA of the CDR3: TGTGCCAGCAGCTTCCCGGGACAGGGGACCGGGGAGCTGTTTTTT. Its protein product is CASSFPGQGTGELFF.

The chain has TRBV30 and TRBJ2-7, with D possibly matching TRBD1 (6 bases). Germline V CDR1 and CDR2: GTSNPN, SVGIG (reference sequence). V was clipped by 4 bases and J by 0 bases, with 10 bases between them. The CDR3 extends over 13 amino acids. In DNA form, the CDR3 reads TGTGCCTGGAACAGGGACGTCTCCTACGAGCAGTACTTC. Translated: CAWNRDVSYEQYF.

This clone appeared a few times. In DNA, the CDR3 is TGTGCCAGCTCACCACCGGCCCATCCACCCCGGAGCTATGGCTACACCTTC. Amino acid sequence: CASSPPAHPPRSYGYTF. This rearrangement joins TRBV18 to TRBJ1-2, with D uncertain. Trimming took 0 bases from V and 4 from J, leaving 18 bases between them. The CDR3 consists of 17 residues. Germline CDR1 and CDR2: KGHSH and LQKENI.